Detailed here is one T cell receptor (beta chain). Its specificity is not known. This sample is drawn from a study of a mutant IDH1 vaccine in newly diagnosed glioma. Study-wide background: Vaccines were first given 4-6 weeks after radiotherapy alone, or with temozolomide cycles. Mean patient age was about 40 years; about 60% were male and around 38% female. Study observations and caveats: There were vaccine-induced immune responses in just under 95% of the patients.

The repertoire was sequenced with immunoSEQ multiplex PCR; TCRdb's copy has only in-frame clones and lacks some. The sample lists 70,000 to 90,000 clones, roughly 90% seen once, with more than 0.5% in the top ten. Stated time point: week 5, during vaccination. A single vaccine dose contained 300 ug of mutant IDH1 20-mer peptide, and topical imiquimod was used with it. The length of the CDR3 is 21 residues. After removal of 0 bases from V and 3 bases from J, the junction contained 25 bases not matched to a gene. Germline CDR1 and CDR2: GTSNPN and SVGIG (reference sequence). The chain links TRBV30 to TRBJ1-1; 7 nucleotides align to TRBD1. The sequence was obtained from a woman in her forties or fifties with glioma. The sequenced sample was PBMCs, obtained from a glioma patient whose treatment included an IDH1 peptide vaccine. The CDR3 coding sequence is TGTGCCTGGAGTGTACAAGTGGGCCTTAAGACAGGGAAAATGAAAGACACTGAAGCTTTCTTT. It encodes CAWSVQVGLKTGKMKDTEAFF.